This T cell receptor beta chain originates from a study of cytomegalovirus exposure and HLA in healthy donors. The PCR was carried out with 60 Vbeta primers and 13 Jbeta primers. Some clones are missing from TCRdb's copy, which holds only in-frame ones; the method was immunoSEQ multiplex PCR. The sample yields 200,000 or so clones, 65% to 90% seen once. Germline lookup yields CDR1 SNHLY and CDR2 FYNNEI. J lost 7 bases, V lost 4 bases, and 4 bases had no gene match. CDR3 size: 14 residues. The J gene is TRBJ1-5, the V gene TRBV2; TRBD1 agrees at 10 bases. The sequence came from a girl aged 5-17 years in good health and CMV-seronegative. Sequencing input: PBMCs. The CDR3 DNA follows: TGTGCCAGCAGTGCCCGGGACAGGGGCCAGCCCCAGCATTTT. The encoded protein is CASSARDRGQPQHF.